Below are 15 T cell receptor beta chains sequenced from a single sample in a study of cytomegalovirus exposure and HLA in healthy donors. Researchers ran the PCR with 60 Vbeta and 13 Jbeta primers. Data came from immunoSEQ multiplex PCR; TCRdb stores just in-frame clones and leaves some out. The table has some 170,000 clones, about four fifths seen once; the top ten hold 4.9%. Sequencing used PBMCs. These receptors all come from a woman aged 18-35 years in good health and CMV-seropositive.

In DNA, the CDR3 is TGCGCCAGCAGCTTGGCGCCTAGCGGGGGGGATCCGCTTAGAGCCTCGAGGGAGACCCAGTACTTC. It is translated as CASSLAPSGGDPLRASRETQYF. The V call is TRBV5-1, the J call TRBJ2-5; 12 nucleotides line up with TRBD2. The CDR3 sequence is 22 residues long. J was trimmed by 5 bases and V by 0 bases; bases with no gene match: 23. Germline CDR1 is SGHRS and CDR2 is YFSETQ.

The chain is built from TRBV11-2 and TRBJ2-1; 14 bases fit TRBD2. The germline CDR1 and CDR2 sequences are SGHAT and FQNNGV. This CDR3 comprises 16 residues. Losses at the gene ends were 4 bases for V and 9 bases for J; bases not matched to a gene: 8. The CDR3 DNA reads TGTGCCAGCAGCTACCGACTAGCGGGGGGGCCTGGTGAGCAGTTCTTC. It codes for CASSYRLAGGPGEQFF.

The gene calls are TRBV6-1 and TRBJ1-1; possible D gene TRBD1, 6 bases. The ends were cut back, 8 bases at V and 0 bases at J, with 16 bases in the middle. Germline V gene data show CDR1 as MNHNS and CDR2 as SASEGT. CDR3 length: 15 residues. The CDR3 nucleotides are TGTGCCAGCCGAACGACAGGTTCCATGAACACTGAAGCTTTCTTT. It specifies CASRTTGSMNTEAFF.

This sequence joins TRBV11-1 and TRBJ2-6; 10 bases fit TRBD1. V lost 5 bases and J lost 2; bases outside the gene matches: 12. Germline V gene sequence: CDR1 SGHAT, CDR2 FQDESV (reference sequence). CDR3 length: 19 residues. The CDR3 spells CASSVPRDRGRTGANVLTF. Written as DNA, the CDR3 is TGTGCCAGCAGCGTACCGAGGGACAGGGGAAGAACTGGGGCCAACGTCCTGACTTTC. The entire variable domain, with the rest obtained from reference TRBV11-1 and TRBJ2-6, is as follows: EAEVAQSPRYKITEKSQAVAFWCDPISGHATLYWYRQILGQGPELLVQFQDESVVDDSQLPKDRFSAERLKGVDSTLKIQPAELGDSAMYLCASSVPRDRGRTGANVLTFGAGSRLTVL.

The V gene is TRBV10-1, the J gene TRBJ2-1; D may be TRBD2 (6 bases). Germline-derived CDR1 and CDR2 are WNHNN and SYGVQD (reference sequence). V lost 7 bases to trimming and J lost 0 bases, with 28 bases between them. This CDR3 comprises 20 residues. In DNA, the CDR3 is TGCGCCAGCAAAAGGCGGGGCCCGAAATATATTAGGAGCTCCTACAATGAGCAGTTCTTC. Translated: CASKRRGPKYIRSSYNEQFF.

The rearrangement links TRBV11-2 to TRBJ2-5, with a weak D call TRBD1 (5 bases). V lost 1 base and J 5 bases, leaving 11 bases between the germline ends. The CDR3 is 14 residues long. Germline V lookup: CDR1 SGHAT, CDR2 FQNNGV. The CDR3 nucleotides read TGTGCCAGCAGCTTAGTAAGGGGTCGGGAGACCCAGTACTTC. This gives the protein CASSLVRGRETQYF. Full variable domain (outside the CDR3, taken from reference TRBV11-2 and TRBJ2-5): EAGVAQSPRYKIIEKRQSVAFWCNPISGHATLYWYQQILGQGPKLLIQFQNNGVVDDSQLPKDRFSAERLKGVDSTLKIQPAKLEDSAVYLCASSLVRGRETQYFGPGTRLLVL.

The chain couples TRBV11-2 to TRBJ1-2; maybe TRBD1 (6 bases). The CDR3 spans 18 residues. The germline V gene has CDR1 SGHAT and CDR2 FQNNGV. V was cut by 4 bases and J by 4 bases, with 25 bases left in between. DNA for the CDR3: TGTGCCAGCAGCTCCGAAGGGGGGGGCGATGGGCCACCCTATGGCTACACCTTC. This encodes CASSSEGGGDGPPYGYTF.

CDR3 protein: CASSFGTVLNTEAFF. The CDR3 DNA reads as TGTGCCAGCAGCTTTGGGACAGTCTTGAACACTGAAGCTTTCTTT. The J gene is TRBJ1-1, the V gene TRBV6-1; TRBD1 agrees at 7 bases. CDR3 size: 15 residues. The V segment lost 6 bases and the J segment 0 bases; nucleotides outside the gene matches: 7. Germline lookup yields CDR1 MNHNS and CDR2 SASEGT.

J is TRBJ2-7 and V is TRBV21-1; the D segment call TRBD2 is taken from the table without a DNA check. TRBV21-1 is marked as a pseudogene. The CDR3 totals 18 residues. CDR3 protein: CASSKDQAGEPSPYEQYF. CDR3 in DNA: TGTGCCAGCAGCAAGGACCAAGCCGGGGAGCCTTCCCCCTACGAGCAGTACTTC.

This clone was counted only a few times. The rearrangement uses TRBV30 and TRBJ1-5; TRBD1 matches at 8 bases. Germline values: CDR1 GTSNPN, CDR2 SVGIG (reference sequence). Trimming cost V 3 bases and J 7 bases; bases outside gene matches: 8. This CDR3 is 14 amino acids long. The CDR3 sequence is CAWSLTGAYQPQHF. CDR3 nucleotide sequence: TGTGCCTGGAGCTTGACAGGGGCGTACCAGCCCCAGCATTTT.

This chain uses TRBV6-5 with TRBJ2-7, with D tentatively TRBD1 (6 bases). In germline, CDR1 is MNHEY, CDR2 SVGAGI. The CDR3 totals 13 residues. The ends were cut back, 5 bases at V and 3 bases at J, with 11 bases in the middle. The CDR3 nucleotides are TGTGCCAGCAGTACAGGACAGAACTACGAGCAGTACTTC. This gives the protein CASSTGQNYEQYF.

The J gene is TRBJ2-1, the V gene TRBV6-4; TRBD2 agrees at 10 bases. Germline CDR1 is MRHNA and CDR2 is SNTAGT. The V and J ends lost 0 bases and 2 bases, in that order; junction bases with no gene match: 7. This CDR3 contains 18 residues. In nucleotides, the CDR3 is TGTGCCAGCAGTGACTCCCCTGGTCTAGCGGGGGCCTACAATGAGCAGTTCTTC. It encodes CASSDSPGLAGAYNEQFF.

The chain couples TRBV6-5 to TRBJ2-3, with a possible D match to TRBD2 (7 bases). V was clipped by 7 bases and J by 9 bases, with 20 bases between them. This CDR3 is built from 14 residues. Germline CDR1 is MNHEY and CDR2 is SVGAGI. The CDR3 nucleotides are TGTGCCAGCACCCTCGGCTCGGGGGGCGGGACGCAGTATTTT. It codes for CASTLGSGGGTQYF.

The chain links TRBV15 to TRBJ1-4, with TRBD1 identical over 9 bases. The CDR3 contains 15 residues. V was pared by 3 bases and J by 7 bases, with 6 bases of the junction left unmatched. Germline V CDR1 and CDR2: LNHNV, YYDKDF (reference sequence). The CDR3 DNA follows: TGTGCCACCAGCAGGTGGACAGGGGAGCTTGAAAAACTGTTTTTT. Translated: CATSRWTGELEKLFF.

The chain joins TRBV27 to TRBJ1-5; no firm D call. Germline assignment: CDR1 MNHEY and CDR2 SMNVEV (reference sequence). The CDR3 length is 13 residues. The V end lost 0 bases, the J end lost 6 bases, and 6 bases lay between the germline ends. In DNA, the CDR3 is TGTGCCAGCAGTTTATCGTCCAGTCAGCCCCAGCATTTT. Its translation is CASSLSSSQPQHF.